Shown below are 24 T cell receptor beta chains from a single sample sequenced in a study of cytomegalovirus exposure and HLA in healthy donors. PCR primers comprised 60 Vbeta and 13 Jbeta primers. Here immunoSEQ multiplex PCR was the method, and the copy in TCRdb shows in-frame clones only, minus some. This sample yields about 65,000 clones, of which just under 80% are seen a single time; approximately 4.2% belongs to the top ten. Sequenced material: PBMCs. These receptors were collected from a woman aged 25 to 39 in good health and CMV-seronegative.

The chain couples TRBV28 to TRBJ2-5; 8 bases fit TRBD1. V was pared by 6 bases and J by 9 bases, with 9 bases of the junction left unmatched. Germline values: CDR1 MDHEN, CDR2 SYDVKM. This CDR3 is 13 amino acids long. CDR3 sequence (DNA): TGTGCCAGCAGATCAGGACAGGGTTGGGCCCAGTACTTC. Its translation is CASRSGQGWAQYF.

V and J are TRBV15 and TRBJ2-7; D is unclear. V was shortened by 3 bases and J by 2 bases, with 11 bases between the two germline ends. Germline assignment: CDR1 LNHNV and CDR2 YYDKDF (reference sequence). The CDR3 sequence is 14 residues long. The CDR3 DNA reads TGTGCCACCAGCAGTCATAGAGACACCTACGAGCAGTACTTC. Translated: CATSSHRDTYEQYF.

V gene TRBV7-2 combines with J gene TRBJ2-5, with TRBD1 matching over 8 bases. The V gene end was trimmed by 0 bases and the J gene end by 5 bases; junction bases not matched to a gene: 2. Germline assignment: CDR1 SGHTA and CDR2 FQGNSA. This CDR3 is 14 amino acids long. The CDR3 nucleotides read TGTGCCAGCAGCTTAGCGAGACAGGGGGAGACCCAGTACTTC. Its protein is CASSLARQGETQYF.

CDR3 nucleotide sequence: TGTGCCAGCAGTAGCCAGGGTGACTATGGCTACACCTTC. The encoded protein is CASSSQGDYGYTF. This chain uses TRBV6-1 with TRBJ1-2; D is possibly TRBD1 (5 bases). V was clipped by 5 bases and J by 3 bases, with 10 bases between them. The CDR3 is 13 amino acids. Per the germline V gene, CDR1 is MNHNS and CDR2 is SASEGT.

The chain recombines TRBV30 with TRBJ1-6; no clear D. V lost 2 bases and J 0 bases, leaving 11 bases between the germline ends. The length of the CDR3 is 16 residues. The V gene's germline CDR1 is GTSNPN and CDR2 SVGIG (reference sequence). DNA of the CDR3: TGTGCCTGGAGTTCTGGGGAGAGCTCCTATAATTCACCCCTCCACTTT. Its translation: CAWSSGESSYNSPLHF.

The chain is built from TRBV7-9 and TRBJ2-7; D perhaps matches TRBD1 (5 bases). In germline, CDR1 is SEHNR, CDR2 FQNEAQ (reference sequence). The CDR3 spans 14 residues. V gave up 5 bases and J gave up 2 bases, with 13 bases separating them. The CDR3 DNA reads TGTGCCAGCAGCCCAGGGTCACGGCCCTACGAGCAGTACTTC. This translates into CASSPGSRPYEQYF.

DNA of the CDR3: TGCGCCAGCAGCCAAGATGAGGGTCTAGTGTCACCCCTCCACTTT. Encoded protein: CASSQDEGLVSPLHF. This chain uses TRBV4-1 with TRBJ1-6; D is uncertain. CDR3 length: 15 amino acids. In germline, CDR1 is MGHRA, CDR2 YSYEKL. Trimming removed 0 bases from V and 10 bases from J, with 13 bases in between.

The chain has TRBV30 and TRBJ2-1, with D possibly TRBD2 on 5 matching bases. V was clipped by 0 bases and J by 0 bases, with 6 bases between them. Germline values: CDR1 GTSNPN, CDR2 SVGIG (reference sequence). CDR3 length: 14 amino acids. CDR3 protein: CAWSVGGSYNEQFF. The CDR3 DNA follows: TGTGCCTGGAGTGTAGGAGGCTCCTACAATGAGCAGTTCTTC.

This chain joins TRBV6-6 and TRBJ1-2; D possibly corresponds to TRBD1 (6 bases). Between the trimmed V and J ends, which lost 2 bases and 9 bases, there was a span of 19 bases. Germline CDR1 is MNHNY and CDR2 is SVGAGI (reference sequence). This CDR3 has 15 residues. In nucleotides, the CDR3 is TGTGCCAGCAGTTACGAGGCGACAGGTAAAAGGAGCTACACCTTC. Translating gives CASSYEATGKRSYTF.

This sequence joins TRBV28 and TRBJ1-5; 8 nucleotides line up with TRBD1. Germline CDR1 reads MDHEN; CDR2 reads SYDVKM. CDR3 length: 16 residues. J lost 5 bases, V lost 6 bases, and 12 bases had no gene match. CDR3 DNA sequence: TGTGCCAGCAGGGGACAAGGACAGGGCGCCCATCAGCCCCAGCATTTT. Translating it yields CASRGQGQGAHQPQHF.

The chain recombines TRBV19 with TRBJ1-1; tentative D call: TRBD1 (5 bases). This CDR3 has 13 amino acids. The V end was cut by 6 bases, the J end by 1 base, with 9 bases between. CDR1 is LNHDA, CDR2 SQIVND, per germline (reference sequence). The CDR3 coding sequence is TGTGCCAGTAGCTTCGGGGGGAACACTGAAGCTTTCTTT. Its protein is CASSFGGNTEAFF.

This clone was recorded only once. The V gene is TRBV5-6, the J gene TRBJ2-5, with D maybe TRBD1 (6 bases). Germline values: CDR1 SGHDT, CDR2 YYEEEE. Trimming cost V 4 bases and J 1 base, with 8 bases left between them. This CDR3 spans 13 amino acids. This chain's CDR3 is CASSRDTQETQYF. Written as DNA, the CDR3 is TGTGCCAGCAGCCGGGACACCCAAGAGACCCAGTACTTC.

This clone has only a few counts. J is TRBJ2-1 and V is TRBV27; 10 bases match TRBD2. Germline-derived CDR1 and CDR2 are MNHEY and SMNVEV (reference sequence). The length of the CDR3 is 15 residues. With 5 bases clipped from V and 7 bases from J, the junction kept 8 bases outside the gene matches. The chain's CDR3 is CASSQKGLASNEQFF. DNA of the CDR3: TGTGCCAGCAGTCAAAAGGGACTAGCGAGTAATGAGCAGTTCTTC.

This rearrangement joins TRBV4-3 to TRBJ2-7; D is possibly TRBD2 (6 bases). CDR1 and CDR2 from the germline V gene are LGHNA and YSLEER. V was cut by 1 base and J by 5 bases, with 18 bases left in between. This CDR3 region has 16 residues. CDR3 region: CASSQVGGVRGNEQYF. The CDR3 DNA reads as TGCGCCAGCAGCCAAGTCGGCGGGGTGCGAGGAAACGAGCAGTACTTC.

The genes are TRBV7-9 and TRBJ1-4; D is possibly TRBD1 (5 bases). V dropped 5 bases and J dropped 6 bases, with 13 bases sitting between them. The CDR3 loop spans 14 amino acids. Germline-derived CDR1 and CDR2 are SEHNR and FQNEAQ (reference sequence). The CDR3 region has the DNA TGTGCCAGCAGCGTCGGACACGTAGATGAAAAACTGTTTTTT. This encodes CASSVGHVDEKLFF.

V and J are TRBV6-1 and TRBJ2-1; the D gene is possibly TRBD2 (6 bases). CDR1 and CDR2 (germline): MNHNS, SASEGT. The CDR3 contains 14 residues. Between the trimmed V and J ends, which lost 0 bases and 7 bases, there was a span of 10 bases. The CDR3 bases are TGTGCCAGCAGTGAAGCGGGGGGACTGAATGAGCAGTTCTTC. This gives the protein CASSEAGGLNEQFF.

The J gene is TRBJ1-1, the V gene TRBV7-3; unclear D gene. The CDR3 has 15 residues. Deletions cut 5 bases from V and 2 bases from J, with 15 bases between. In germline, CDR1 is SGHTA, CDR2 FQGTGA. The CDR3 DNA follows: TGTGCCAGCAGCCCCACCGCGGGTAGTAACACTGAAGCTTTCTTT. It codes for CASSPTAGSNTEAFF.

The CDR3 DNA sequence: TGCGCCAGCAGCGGACAGGGGTTGAGCGGGGGGGCCAGAATTGCAGATACGCAGTATTTT. Amino acid sequence: CASSGQGLSGGARIADTQYF. This chain joins TRBV4-1 and TRBJ2-3; a possible D gene is TRBD2 (10 bases). Germline V gives CDR1 MGHRA, CDR2 YSYEKL. This CDR3 comprises 20 residues. Trimming pared 5 bases from V and 4 bases from J, leaving 31 bases between.

V is TRBV5-6 and J is TRBJ2-7; D possibly corresponds to TRBD1 (5 bases). With 1 base removed from V and 6 bases from J, the gap between germline ends came to 20 bases. CDR3 length: 16 amino acids. CDR1 is SGHDT and CDR2 is YYEEEE in the germline V gene. The CDR3 region is CASSLPSTQGPGEQYF. The CDR3 DNA reads TGTGCCAGCAGCTTGCCTAGTACTCAGGGTCCGGGCGAGCAGTACTTC.

This chain joins TRBV6-5 and TRBJ2-1; 7 nucleotides line up with TRBD1. CDR1 is MNHEY and CDR2 is SVGAGI in the germline V gene. Germline trimming cut 0 bases from V and 7 bases from J; bases unmatched to any gene: 6. This CDR3 contains 15 residues. The CDR3 loop is CASSYSETGANEQFF. The CDR3 DNA reads TGTGCCAGCAGTTACTCTGAAACAGGGGCTAATGAGCAGTTCTTC.

This chain connects TRBV29-1 to TRBJ1-1, with 12 bases aligning to TRBD1. The CDR3 has 21 residues. The V segment lost 1 base and the J segment 8 bases; nucleotides outside the gene matches: 26. The V gene's germline CDR1 is SQVTM and CDR2 ANQGSEA. CDR3 sequence reads: CSVEVIGFRGDRGRFNPEAFF. CDR3 sequence (DNA): TGCAGCGTTGAAGTTATTGGGTTTAGGGGGGACAGGGGGCGTTTTAACCCGGAAGCTTTCTTT. Filled out from reference TRBV29-1 and TRBJ1-1, the complete variable domain reads SAVISQKPSRDICQRGTSLTIQCQVDSQVTMMFWYRQQPGQSLTLIATANQGSEATYESGFVIDKFPISRPNLTFSTLTVSNMSPEDSSIYLCSVEVIGFRGDRGRFNPEAFFGQGTRLTVV.

This clone was detected once. J is TRBJ2-5 and V is TRBV2, with 8 bases that match TRBD1. The germline V gene has CDR1 SNHLY and CDR2 FYNNEI. The CDR3 contains 14 residues. V lost 5 bases and J lost 2; bases outside the gene matches: 4. CDR3 bases: TGTGCCAGCAGTCGGGACAGGTTTCAAGAGACCCAGTACTTC. Encoded protein: CASSRDRFQETQYF.

The CDR3 spells CASHPPGGGTDTQYF. In DNA form, the CDR3 reads TGTGCCTCCCACCCCCCTGGCGGAGGCACAGATACGCAGTATTTT. The chain couples TRBV7-9 to TRBJ2-3, with D hard to call. The ends were cut back, 11 bases at V and 1 base at J, with 19 bases in the middle. The CDR3 covers 15 residues. The germline V gene encodes CDR1 SEHNR and CDR2 FQNEAQ (reference sequence).

This clone was counted between two and nine times. The gene calls are TRBV19 and TRBJ2-5; D remains unclear. The germline V gene encodes CDR1 LNHDA and CDR2 SQIVND (reference sequence). V shed 3 bases and J shed 4 bases, with 6 bases lying between them. The CDR3 totals 12 residues. CDR3 DNA sequence: TGTGCCAGTAGTATTCCGGGAGAGACCCAGTACTTC. It codes for CASSIPGETQYF.